This T cell receptor beta chain was captured by sequencing in a study of metastatic and nonmetastatic thyroid tumors. Background on the study: Repertoires from malignant and benign thyroid patients were compared across blood and tumor or nodule tissue. Study-level results: It was reported that TCR beta diversity was significantly higher in malignant thyroid tumors than benign nodules, in blood and tumor.

Per the authors' pipeline: In papillary thyroid cancer, a distant-metastasis classifier was built using CDR3 differences across clinicopathological groups. TCRdb re-called the PCR reads with MiXCR. TCRdb assigned the V and J calls; the authors' analysis was not used. The sample holds roughly 30,000 clones, approximately 29% seen once. V was clipped by 6 bases and J by 6 bases, with 11 bases between them. This CDR3 is 12 amino acids long. On this clone itself: Antigen: not known.

No treatment of any kind had been given to any patient before thyroid surgery. V is TRBV12-3 or TRBV12-4 and J is TRBJ1-1, with a possible D match to TRBD1 (5 bases). Sequenced material: blood. This receptor was taken from a female donor with papillary thyroid cancer or a benign thyroid nodule (not recorded which). Some clones in this sample may be carry-over from other donors' samples. CDR3 region: CASSEDRPEAFF. CDR3 nucleotide sequence: TGTGCCAGCAGCGAAGACAGACCTGAAGCTTTCTTT.